Listed below are T cell receptor beta chains from one sample, sequenced in a study of regulatory T cells in long-lasting Graves disease. TCRdb analysed the multiplex PCR reads with MiXCR anew, one entry per CDR3 protein. The table shows some 400,000 distinct CDR3 sequences, with 15% occurring only once. The same sample was also used in a study of T cells in Graves' hyperthyroidism and ophthalmopathy.

This sample comprised peripheral blood mononuclear cells (PBMCs), obtained at new diagnosis, from a patient treated with antithyroid drugs. The receptors come from a woman in her thirties with Graves disease. CDR3s include the opening cysteine and the closing phenylalanine or tryptophan. D genes are given only for firm matches. Clone size is given for some rows only: seen once, a few or many times, or a class if the clone is expanded.

clone_size,d_call,j_call,v_call,cdr3_aa,cdr3_nt
few,TRBD2,TRBJ2-1,TRBV14,CASSQRNGRAEQFF,TGTGCCAGCAGCCAGAGGAACGGGAGGGCGGAGCAGTTCTTC
few,NA,TRBJ1-2,TRBV4-1,CASSQEAGAASYTF,TGCGCCAGCAGCCAAGAGGCGGGGGCGGCTAGCTACACCTTC
few,TRBD1,TRBJ2-5,TRBV11-3,CASSLGGTGVQETQYF,TGTGCCAGCAGCTTAGGTGGGACAGGGGTCCAAGAGACCCAGTACTTC
NA,TRBD2,TRBJ2-3,TRBV7-3,CASSLGGTSGSSTDTQYF,TGTGCCAGCAGCTTGGGCGGGACTAGCGGATCTAGCACAGATACGCAGTATTTT
NA,NA,TRBJ2-7,TRBV4-2,CASSQDRVGAYEQYF,TGTGCCAGCAGCCAAGATAGGGTGGGCGCGTACGAGCAGTACTTC
NA,NA,TRBJ2-3,TRBV30,CGWGFLGDTQYF,TGTGGCTGGGGGTTTCTCGGGGATACGCAGTATTTT
NA,TRBD2,TRBJ2-5,TRBV4-2,CASSQARGGLAGGQETQYF,TGTGCCAGCAGCCAAGCTAGAGGGGGACTAGCGGGAGGCCAAGAGACCCAGTACTTC
NA,TRBD1,TRBJ2-1,TRBV28,CASSVSGGNEQFF,TGTGCCAGCAGTGTCTCAGGGGGAAATGAGCAGTTCTTC
many,NA,TRBJ1-1,TRBV6-1,CAGGRDRRNTEAFF,TGTGCCGGGGGGAGAGACAGGCGAAACACTGAAGCTTTCTTT
many,TRBD1,TRBJ1-4,TRBV2,CASSGQGASEKLFF,TGTGCCAGCAGTGGGCAGGGGGCCTCCGAAAAACTGTTTTTT
NA,TRBD2,TRBJ2-1,TRBV14,CASSPPGGRRDEQFF,TGTGCCAGCAGCCCCCCGGGGGGAAGGCGGGATGAGCAGTTCTTC
NA,NA,TRBJ2-2,TRBV27,CASSSPTRYTGELFF,TGTGCCAGCAGTTCCCCGACCAGATACACCGGGGAGCTGTTTTTT
many,TRBD2,TRBJ2-1,TRBV20-1,CSARRATSGNYNEQFF,TGCAGTGCTAGACGTGCAACTAGCGGGAACTACAATGAGCAGTTCTTC
NA,TRBD1,TRBJ2-4,TRBV29-1,CSAGTGRTKNIQYF,TGCAGCGCTGGGACAGGGCGAACCAAAAACATTCAGTACTTC
few,TRBD1,TRBJ2-6,TRBV5-6,CASSLPATGLWGANVLTF,TGTGCCAGCAGCTTGCCCGCGACAGGGTTATGGGGGGCCAACGTCCTGACTTTC
many,NA,TRBJ1-5,TRBV28,CASSQAGAGNQPQHF,TGTGCCAGCAGCCAAGCAGGGGCTGGGAATCAGCCCCAGCATTTT
many,TRBD2,TRBJ2-7,TRBV12-3/TRBV12-4,CASSHIAGISYEQYF,TGTGCCAGCAGTCACATAGCGGGGATTTCCTACGAGCAGTACTTC
many,NA,TRBJ2-7,TRBV3-1,CASSQDGVTSGNEQYF,TGTGCCAGCAGCCAAGACGGGGTCACTTCAGGCAACGAGCAGTACTTC
NA,NA,TRBJ2-6,TRBV6-5,CASSYSVGAGANVLTF,TGTGCCAGCAGTTACTCGGTAGGGGCGGGGGCCAACGTCCTGACTTTC
few,NA,TRBJ1-5,TRBV10-2,CASSGRDIGLAWQPQHF,TGCGCCAGCAGTGGGCGGGATATTGGACTTGCTTGGCAGCCCCAGCATTTT
many,NA,TRBJ1-1,TRBV20-1,CSAREQGKGTEAFF,TGCAGTGCTAGAGAACAGGGAAAAGGGACTGAAGCTTTCTTT
many,NA,TRBJ2-5,TRBV12-3/TRBV12-4,CASSLNRQETQYF,TGTGCCAGCAGTTTAAACAGGCAAGAGACCCAGTACTTC
NA,NA,TRBJ2-5,TRBV19,CASSIGAAETQYF,TGTGCCAGTAGTATTGGAGCAGCAGAGACCCAGTACTTC
NA,NA,TRBJ1-5,TRBV2,CASNQEGREPQHF,TGTGCCAGCAATCAAGAGGGCAGGGAGCCCCAGCATTTT